The clone carrying this T cell receptor (beta chain) was found a few times. Its antigen remains unidentified. A single record per CDR3 protein comes from TCRdb applying MiXCR to the reads. The sample contains 200,000 or so distinct CDR3 sequences, about 39% of which appear only once. This specimen belongs to a study of T cell repertoires in cytomegalovirus infection. The sequenced sample was CD8+ T cells from cultured PBMCs, obtained from culture after CMV antigen stimulation. The clonotype comes from a human donor in good health (CMV status not recorded). Some clones in this sample may be carry-over from other donors' samples.

CDR3 DNA sequence: TGTGCCAGCAGTTTAGTGCAGGATAGCAATCAGCCCCAGCATTTT. Its translation: CASSLVQDSNQPQHF. The V call is TRBV28, the J call TRBJ1-5; D gene uncertain. Germline assignment: CDR1 MDHEN and CDR2 SYDVKM. V dropped 2 bases and J dropped 0 bases, with 8 bases sitting between them. The CDR3 runs to 15 residues.